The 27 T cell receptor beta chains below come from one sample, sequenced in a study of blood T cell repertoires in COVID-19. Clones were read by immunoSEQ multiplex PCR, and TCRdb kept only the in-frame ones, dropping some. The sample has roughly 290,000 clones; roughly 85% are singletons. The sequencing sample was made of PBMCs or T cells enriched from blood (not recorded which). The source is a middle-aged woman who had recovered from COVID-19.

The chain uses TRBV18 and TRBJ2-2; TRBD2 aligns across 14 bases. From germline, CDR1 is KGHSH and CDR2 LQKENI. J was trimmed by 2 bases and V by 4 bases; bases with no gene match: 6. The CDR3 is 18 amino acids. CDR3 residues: CASSHQGLAGVNTGELFF. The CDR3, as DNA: TGTGCCAGCTCACACCAGGGACTAGCGGGAGTAAACACCGGGGAGCTGTTTTTT.

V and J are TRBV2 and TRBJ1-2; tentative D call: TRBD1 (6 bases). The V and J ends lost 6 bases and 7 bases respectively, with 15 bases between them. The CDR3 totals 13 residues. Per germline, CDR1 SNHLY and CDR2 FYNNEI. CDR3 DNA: TGTGCCAGCAGCTCTCGGGGGGCAGGTGGCTACACCTTC. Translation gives CASSSRGAGGYTF.

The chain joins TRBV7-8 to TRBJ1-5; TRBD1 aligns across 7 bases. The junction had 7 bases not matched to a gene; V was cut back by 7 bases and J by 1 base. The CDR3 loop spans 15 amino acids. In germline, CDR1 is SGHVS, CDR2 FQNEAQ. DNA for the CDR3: TGTGCCAGCACGAAGGTACAGGGGAGCAATCAGCCCCAGCATTTT. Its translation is CASTKVQGSNQPQHF.

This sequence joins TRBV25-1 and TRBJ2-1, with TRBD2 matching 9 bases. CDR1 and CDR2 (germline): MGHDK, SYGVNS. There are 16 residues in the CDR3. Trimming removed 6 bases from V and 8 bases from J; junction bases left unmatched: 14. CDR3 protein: CASRRSAGGIFDEQFF. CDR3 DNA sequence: TGTGCCAGCAGGAGGTCGGCGGGAGGGATCTTCGATGAGCAGTTCTTC.

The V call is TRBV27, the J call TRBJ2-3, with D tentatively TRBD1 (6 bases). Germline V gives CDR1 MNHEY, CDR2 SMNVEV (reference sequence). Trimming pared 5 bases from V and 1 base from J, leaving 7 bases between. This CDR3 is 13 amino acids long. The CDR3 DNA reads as TGTGCCAGCAGTAACAGGGGCACAGATACGCAGTATTTT. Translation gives CASSNRGTDTQYF.

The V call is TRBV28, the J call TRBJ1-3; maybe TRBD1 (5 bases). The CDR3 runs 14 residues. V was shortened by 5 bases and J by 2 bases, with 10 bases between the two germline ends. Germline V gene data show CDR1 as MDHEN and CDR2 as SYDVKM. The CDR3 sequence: CASSPGGTGNTIYF. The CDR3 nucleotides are TGTGCCAGCAGTCCCGGGGGAACTGGAAACACCATATATTTT.

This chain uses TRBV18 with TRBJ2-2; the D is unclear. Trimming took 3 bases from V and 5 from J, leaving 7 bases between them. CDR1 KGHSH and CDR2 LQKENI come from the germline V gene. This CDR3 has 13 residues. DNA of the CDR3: TGTGCCAGCTCACCTATCCGTACCGGGGAGCTGTTTTTT. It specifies CASSPIRTGELFF.

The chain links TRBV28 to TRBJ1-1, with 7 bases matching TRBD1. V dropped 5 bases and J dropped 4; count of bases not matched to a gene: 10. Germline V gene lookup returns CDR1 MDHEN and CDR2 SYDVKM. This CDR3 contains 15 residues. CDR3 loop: CASSPHRGWTTEAFF. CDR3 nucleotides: TGTGCCAGCAGTCCACACAGGGGTTGGACCACTGAAGCTTTCTTT.

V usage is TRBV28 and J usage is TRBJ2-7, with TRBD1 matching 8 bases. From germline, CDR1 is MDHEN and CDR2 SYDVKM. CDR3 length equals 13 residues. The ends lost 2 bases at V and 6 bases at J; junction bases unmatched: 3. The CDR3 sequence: CASSLRQGLEQYF. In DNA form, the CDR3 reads TGTGCCAGCAGTTTACGACAGGGGCTCGAGCAGTACTTC. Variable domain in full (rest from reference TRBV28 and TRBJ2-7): DVKVTQSSRYLVKRTGEKVFLECVQDMDHENMFWYRQDPGLGLRLIYFSYDVKMKEKGDIPEGYSVSREKKERFSLILESASTNQTSMYLCASSLRQGLEQYFGPGTRLTVT.

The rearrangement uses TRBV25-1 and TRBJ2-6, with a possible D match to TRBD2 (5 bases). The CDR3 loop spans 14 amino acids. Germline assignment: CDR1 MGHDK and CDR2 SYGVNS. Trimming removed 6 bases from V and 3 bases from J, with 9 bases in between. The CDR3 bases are TGTGCCAGCAGATTAGGGAGTGGGGCCAACGTCCTGACTTTC. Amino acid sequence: CASRLGSGANVLTF.

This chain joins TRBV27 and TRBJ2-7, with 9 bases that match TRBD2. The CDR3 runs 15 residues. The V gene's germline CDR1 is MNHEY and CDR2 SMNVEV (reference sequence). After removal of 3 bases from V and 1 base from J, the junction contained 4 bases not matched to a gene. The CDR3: CASSFVSGSSYEQYF. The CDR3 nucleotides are TGTGCCAGCAGTTTTGTTAGCGGGAGTTCCTACGAGCAGTACTTC.

CDR3: CASTPGTGILESYNEQFF. DNA of the CDR3: TGCGCCAGCACCCCCGGGACAGGGATTCTAGAATCCTACAATGAGCAGTTCTTC. The chain joins TRBV5-1 to TRBJ2-1, with 9 bases matching TRBD1. Trimming took 6 bases from V and 1 from J; bases not matched to a gene: 14. The CDR3 consists of 18 residues. CDR1 SGHRS and CDR2 YFSETQ come from the germline V gene.

The CDR3 DNA reads TGTGCCAGCAGCTTAGGAGCACTAGGTCCCTCGGATGAGCAGTTCTTC. It encodes CASSLGALGPSDEQFF. The V gene is TRBV7-9, the J gene TRBJ2-1, with D possibly being TRBD2 (5 bases). CDR1 is SEHNR and CDR2 is FQNEAQ in the germline V gene (reference sequence). The V end lost 1 base, the J end lost 8 bases, and 18 bases lay between the germline ends. The length of the CDR3 is 16 residues.

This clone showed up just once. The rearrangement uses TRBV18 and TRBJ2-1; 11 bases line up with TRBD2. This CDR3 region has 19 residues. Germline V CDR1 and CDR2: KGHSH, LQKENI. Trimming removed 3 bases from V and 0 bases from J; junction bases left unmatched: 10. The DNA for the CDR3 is TGTGCCAGCTCACCGAGGCTAGCGGGAGGCGTGGCCTCCTACAATGAGCAGTTCTTC. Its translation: CASSPRLAGGVASYNEQFF. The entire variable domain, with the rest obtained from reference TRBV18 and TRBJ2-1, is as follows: NAGVMQNPRHLVRRRGQEARLRCSPMKGHSHVYWYRQLPEEGLKFMVYLQKENIIDESGMPKERFSAEFPKEGPSILRIQQVVRGDSAAYFCASSPRLAGGVASYNEQFFGPGTRLTVL.

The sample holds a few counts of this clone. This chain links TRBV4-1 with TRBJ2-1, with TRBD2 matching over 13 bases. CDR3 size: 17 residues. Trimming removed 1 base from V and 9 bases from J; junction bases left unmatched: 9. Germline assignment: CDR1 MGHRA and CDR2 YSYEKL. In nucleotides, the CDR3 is TGCGCCAGCAGCCAAGCCCCACTAGCGGGAGGGCAAGTTGAGCAGTTCTTC. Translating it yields CASSQAPLAGGQVEQFF.

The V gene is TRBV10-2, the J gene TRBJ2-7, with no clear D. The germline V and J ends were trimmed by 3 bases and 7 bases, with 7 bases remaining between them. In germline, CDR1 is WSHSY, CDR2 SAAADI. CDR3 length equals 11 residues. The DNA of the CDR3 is TGCGCCAGCAGTGAAGCCCTTGAGCAGTACTTC. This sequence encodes CASSEALEQYF.

As DNA, the CDR3 is TGTGCCAGCAGGACTGCCTTGTCTGGAAACACCATATATTTT. The encoded protein is CASRTALSGNTIYF. J is TRBJ1-3 and V is TRBV2; D ambiguous. Trimming removed 6 bases from V and 1 base from J, with 10 bases in between. This CDR3 comprises 14 residues. CDR1 SNHLY and CDR2 FYNNEI come from the germline V gene.

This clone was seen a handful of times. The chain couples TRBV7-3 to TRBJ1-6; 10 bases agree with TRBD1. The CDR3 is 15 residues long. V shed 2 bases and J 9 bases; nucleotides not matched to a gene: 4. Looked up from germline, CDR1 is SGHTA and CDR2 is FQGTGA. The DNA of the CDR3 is TGTGCCAGCAGCTTATCTGGGACAGGGGTTTCACCCCTCCACTTT. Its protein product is CASSLSGTGVSPLHF.

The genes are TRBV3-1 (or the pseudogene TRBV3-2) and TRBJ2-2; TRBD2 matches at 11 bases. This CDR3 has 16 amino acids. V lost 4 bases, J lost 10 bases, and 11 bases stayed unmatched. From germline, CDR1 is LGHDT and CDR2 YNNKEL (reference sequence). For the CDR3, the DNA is TGTGCCAGCAGCCCCCCGACTAGCGGGGAGTTGGAGGAGCTGTTTTTT. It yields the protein CASSPPTSGELEELFF.

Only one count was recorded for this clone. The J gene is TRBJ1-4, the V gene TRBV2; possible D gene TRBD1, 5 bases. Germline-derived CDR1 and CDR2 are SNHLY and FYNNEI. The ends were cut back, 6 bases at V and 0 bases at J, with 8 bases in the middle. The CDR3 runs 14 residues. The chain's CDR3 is CASRQVSTNEKLFF. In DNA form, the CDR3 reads TGTGCCAGCAGACAGGTCTCAACTAATGAAAAACTGTTTTTT. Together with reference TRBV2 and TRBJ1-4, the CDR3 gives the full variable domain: EPEVTQTPSHQVTQMGQEVILRCVPISNHLYFYWYRQILGQKVEFLVSFYNNEISEKSEIFDDQFSVERPDGSNFTLKIRSTKLEDSAMYFCASRQVSTNEKLFFGSGTQLSVL.

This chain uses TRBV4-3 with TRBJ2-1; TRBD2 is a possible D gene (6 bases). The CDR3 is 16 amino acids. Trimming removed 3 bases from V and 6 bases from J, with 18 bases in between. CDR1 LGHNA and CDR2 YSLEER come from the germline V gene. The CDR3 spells CASSHGTGLGFNEQFF. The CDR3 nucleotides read TGCGCCAGCAGCCACGGGACGGGACTCGGTTTCAATGAGCAGTTCTTC.

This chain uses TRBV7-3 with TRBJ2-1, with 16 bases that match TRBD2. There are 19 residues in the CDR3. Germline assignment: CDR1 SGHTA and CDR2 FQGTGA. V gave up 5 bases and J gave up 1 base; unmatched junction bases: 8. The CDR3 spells CASSPMGLAGGPSYNEQFF. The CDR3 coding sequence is TGTGCCAGCAGCCCAATGGGACTAGCGGGAGGGCCTTCCTACAATGAGCAGTTCTTC.

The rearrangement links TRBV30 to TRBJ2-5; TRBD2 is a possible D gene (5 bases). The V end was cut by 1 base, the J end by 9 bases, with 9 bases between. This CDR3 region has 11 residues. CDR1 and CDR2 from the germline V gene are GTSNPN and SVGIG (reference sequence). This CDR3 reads CAWSAPRAQYF. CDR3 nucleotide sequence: TGTGCCTGGAGTGCCCCGAGGGCCCAGTACTTC.

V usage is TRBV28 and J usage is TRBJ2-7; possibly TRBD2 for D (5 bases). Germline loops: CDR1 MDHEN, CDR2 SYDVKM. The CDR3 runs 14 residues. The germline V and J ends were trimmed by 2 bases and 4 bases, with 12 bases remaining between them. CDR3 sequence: CASSLEGERYEQYF. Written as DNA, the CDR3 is TGTGCCAGCAGTTTAGAGGGAGAGAGGTACGAGCAGTACTTC.

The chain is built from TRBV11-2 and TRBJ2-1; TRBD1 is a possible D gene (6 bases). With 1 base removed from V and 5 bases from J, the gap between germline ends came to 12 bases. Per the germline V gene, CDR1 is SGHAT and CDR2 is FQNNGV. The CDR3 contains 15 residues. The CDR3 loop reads CASSLGQGNHNEQFF. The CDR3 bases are TGTGCCAGCAGCTTAGGGCAGGGGAACCACAATGAGCAGTTCTTC. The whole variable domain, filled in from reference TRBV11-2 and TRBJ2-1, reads EAGVAQSPRYKIIEKRQSVAFWCNPISGHATLYWYQQILGQGPKLLIQFQNNGVVDDSQLPKDRFSAERLKGVDSTLKIQPAKLEDSAVYLCASSLGQGNHNEQFFGPGTRLTVL.

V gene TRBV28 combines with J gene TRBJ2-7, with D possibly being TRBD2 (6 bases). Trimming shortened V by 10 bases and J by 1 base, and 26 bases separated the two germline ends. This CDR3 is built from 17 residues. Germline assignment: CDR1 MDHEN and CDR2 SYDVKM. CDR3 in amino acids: CAIKEKAGLSISYEQYF. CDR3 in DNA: TGTGCCATAAAGGAAAAAGCGGGTTTGAGTATTTCCTACGAGCAGTACTTC.

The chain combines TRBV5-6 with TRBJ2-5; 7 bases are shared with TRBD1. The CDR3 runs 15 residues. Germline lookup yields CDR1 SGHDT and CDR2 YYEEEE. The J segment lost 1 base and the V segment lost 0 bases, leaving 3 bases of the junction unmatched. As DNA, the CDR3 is TGTGCCAGCAGCTTGGCCAGGGGGACCCAAGAGACCCAGTACTTC. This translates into CASSLARGTQETQYF.